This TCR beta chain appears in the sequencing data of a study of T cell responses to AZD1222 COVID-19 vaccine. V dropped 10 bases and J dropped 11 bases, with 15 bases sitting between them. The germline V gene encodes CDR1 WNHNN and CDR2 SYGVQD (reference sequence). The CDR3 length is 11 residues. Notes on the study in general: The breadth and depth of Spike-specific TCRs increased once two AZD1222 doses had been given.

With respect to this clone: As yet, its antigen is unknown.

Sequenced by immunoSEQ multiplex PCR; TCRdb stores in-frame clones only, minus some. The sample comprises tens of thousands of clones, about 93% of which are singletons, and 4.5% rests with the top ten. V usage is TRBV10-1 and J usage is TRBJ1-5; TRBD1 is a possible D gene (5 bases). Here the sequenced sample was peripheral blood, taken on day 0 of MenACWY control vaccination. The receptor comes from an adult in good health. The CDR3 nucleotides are TGCGCCACGGGGCGTAGGCTGTCCCAGCATTTT. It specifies CATGRRLSQHF.